Listed below are T cell receptor beta chains from one sample, sequenced in a study of post-analysis software for immune sequencing data. One entry per CDR3 protein results from TCRdb running MiXCR on the PCR reads. This table holds some 890,000 distinct CDR3 sequences, roughly 50% found once. Sequencing used blood. The receptor set was obtained from a girl under 18 with multiple sclerosis. Both conserved end residues are part of each CDR3. Clone size is stated in some rows and not others, as once, few, many or a class when expanded.

cdr3_aa: CASGKGGVTGTEAFF; clone_size: .; j_call: TRBJ1-1; v_call: TRBV12-5
cdr3_aa: CAITRQGGYETQYF; clone_size: .; j_call: .; v_call: TRBV6-1
cdr3_aa: CASSLQGPLGNEQFF; clone_size: many; j_call: TRBJ2-1; v_call: TRBV12-3/TRBV12-4
cdr3_aa: CSVFVAGGYGEQFF; clone_size: .; j_call: TRBJ2-1; v_call: TRBV29-1
cdr3_aa: CASSLWGGHPYEQYF; clone_size: few; j_call: TRBJ2-7; v_call: TRBV5-5
cdr3_aa: CSGQGNYGYTF; clone_size: many; j_call: TRBJ1-2; v_call: TRBV29-1
cdr3_aa: CASSYEGSGANVLTF; clone_size: .; j_call: TRBJ2-6; v_call: TRBV6-2/TRBV6-3
cdr3_aa: CASSPTPASDTQYF; clone_size: few; j_call: TRBJ2-3; v_call: TRBV7-9
cdr3_aa: CASSLESGISEAFF; clone_size: .; j_call: TRBJ1-1; v_call: TRBV5-6
cdr3_aa: CASSVVGLDHNEQFF; clone_size: .; j_call: TRBJ2-1; v_call: TRBV9
cdr3_aa: CASSPRLAGVVEQFF; clone_size: once; j_call: TRBJ2-1; v_call: TRBV28
cdr3_aa: CASSLEPADIQYF; clone_size: once; j_call: TRBJ2-4; v_call: TRBV7-7
cdr3_aa: CSATRLAGDSYEQYF; clone_size: .; j_call: TRBJ2-7; v_call: TRBV20-1
cdr3_aa: CSAARGGQETQYF; clone_size: .; j_call: TRBJ2-5; v_call: TRBV20-1
cdr3_aa: CASSLGNSGNTIYF; clone_size: .; j_call: TRBJ1-3; v_call: TRBV12-3/TRBV12-4
cdr3_aa: CARRDLPPHTQYF; clone_size: once; j_call: TRBJ2-3; v_call: TRBV2
cdr3_aa: CASSSPGEWGKLFF; clone_size: .; j_call: TRBJ1-4; v_call: TRBV12-3/TRBV12-4